This T cell receptor (beta chain) was obtained from a study of shared clonotypes between healthy human individuals (dated by TCRdb to 2020 to 2022). Some background on the complete study: The cohort included three men and a couple of women between 18 and 49 years of age. For each donor, CD4 naive and CD4 memory were each run on three plates, CD8 naive on two plates, and CD8 memory on one plate. Blood TCR repertoires of about five healthy adults were deeply sequenced to estimate repertoire size and the extent of clonotype sharing between individuals. Different laboratories and diverse techniques were used to prepare libraries and sequence TCR repertoires, to increase sequencing depth and limit assay-specific biases. Leukapheresis yielded between about 0.85 and 10 billion PBMCs per donor. What the work shows at the level of the full study, not this receptor alone: Only blood was sampled, and tissue TCR repertoires likely differ from those in blood. The small number of donors limited the genetic and exposure-history diversity represented. Estimated clonotype richness was generally larger for naive than for memory subsets. Incomplete sequencing was indicated by rarefaction of sorted-subset datasets, despite the large sequencing depth. Roughly 5.2% of naive CD4, more than 3% of naive CD8, 2.3% of memory CD4, and around 0.42% of memory CD8 clonotypes were shared across several donors. Higher generation probabilities were observed for clonotypes shared by all four sorted-subset donors than for non-shared clonotypes. Based on pairwise subsampling, the degree of clonotype sharing among donors was expected to be affected by sequencing depth.

TCR CDR3 regions were amplified from genomic DNA by multiplex PCR using the deep immunoSEQ assay. Extracted genomic DNA from each cell subset was spread evenly across all wells of several immunoSEQ 96-well plates, with each plate serving as a replicate. For sorted subsets, roughly 200 ng of genomic DNA, equivalent to around 31,000 T cell genomes, went into each replicate PCR. Purified libraries were measured with a Qubit 3.0 fluorometer, size-checked on a Bioanalyzer 2100, and measured again with the KAPA Library Quantification kit. Each immunoSEQ 96-well plate was sequenced on its own single-read 150-cycle Illumina NextSeq 550 flow cell. From the authors' description of their analysis: The immunoSEQ output contained only junctional sequences without quality scores, so filtering could not match that applied to full-length reads. Sequences were annotated with PyIR, a Python wrapper for IgBLAST v1.9, and V/J genes and CDR3 were assigned using IMGT germline references. Reads were filtered out if the reads had weak V/J assignments (E-value above 1e-6), no CDR3, stop codons, out-of-frame junctions, or ambiguous translated residues. V3J clonotypes were defined as sequences sharing an identical inferred V gene, J gene, and CDR3 amino acid sequence. Percentage overlap between repertoires was computed as shared unique clonotypes divided by the size of the smaller repertoire. Repertoire richness was assessed with RTK rarefaction, the Chao1 estimator, and Recon v2.1 estimates of unobserved clonotypes. OLGA was used to compute generation probabilities for all TCRbeta clonotypes that the gDNA method yielded from a handful of donors. Imported from immuneACCESS, the table was reduced by TCRdb to in-frame sequences with V and J called. These copies leave out some clones; in studies compared against another copy, an unresolved V gene accounts for under half, and the cause of the remainder is not known. D and trimming were read from the DNA, whereas the V and J calls and clone size are those reported in that table. The sample contains about 520,000 clones, 90% to 97% of them found a single time. Of the sample, around 0.067% falls within the top ten clones.

From the germline V gene (reference sequence), CDR1 is LNHDA and CDR2 is SQIVND. Spanning cysteine to phenylalanine, the CDR3 consists of 16 amino acids. The CDR3 DNA has 48 bases and is translated from base 1. After removal of 5 bases from V and 4 bases from J, the junction retains 11 bases not matched to a gene. A word on this clone: Its recognized antigen is unknown. The input lacks base qualities; no much larger clone sits a single base away.

Healthy HIV-negative adults with no recently reported acute infections or vaccinations were included as donors. Every donor was a Caucasian adult residing in Nashville, Tennessee, USA. CD4+ T cells were enriched by magnetic negative selection; naive cells were then positively selected on CD45RA, and the negative fraction formed the memory subset. Blood was collected by leukapheresis, and PBMCs were isolated by Ficoll-Histopaque density gradient centrifugation and then cryopreserved in liquid nitrogen vapor phase. Analytical flow cytometry was used to check the purity and quantity of each magnetically sorted T cell population. Genomic DNA was isolated from every sorted fraction and measured by UV absorbance on a Nanodrop 2000c.

The specimen was naive CD4+ T cells sorted from blood. The cell subset or site label, as the study defines it: CD45RA+ positively selected. The sequence joins TRBV19 to TRBJ2-7, and TRBD1 aligns with 10 junction nucleotides. This sequence was found in a woman under 40 in good health. The DNA sequence is as follows: TGTGCCAGTAGTCCGGACAGGGGGTATAATGGTTACGAGCAGTACTTC. Translated, this is CASSPDRGYNGYEQYF.